Listed below are T cell receptor beta chains from one sample, sequenced in a study of T cells in Graves' hyperthyroidism and ophthalmopathy. TCRdb redid the calling of the multiplex PCR reads with MiXCR, one entry per CDR3 protein. In the table there are some 740,000 distinct CDR3 sequences, 14% of which are singletons. Material: blood. The receptors stem from a woman under 30 with Graves' hyperthyroidism. Both conserved end residues are trimmed from each CDR3. Each record gives: CDR3 protein, V gene, clone size, J gene. Size tells how often a clone was seen (once, few, many) or the class of an expanded clone, and some rows leave it out.

CDR3aa: ASSQDTGRSNQPQH; v_gene: TRBV3-1; abundance: many; j_gene: TRBJ1-5
CDR3aa: ASSPFESGNQPQH; v_gene: TRBV27; abundance: many; j_gene: TRBJ1-5
CDR3aa: ASSPRDRAGETQY; v_gene: TRBV12-3/TRBV12-4; abundance: -; j_gene: TRBJ2-5
CDR3aa: ASTDNPTSGRTDEQY; v_gene: TRBV19; abundance: -; j_gene: TRBJ2-7
CDR3aa: ASSRRGATNEKLF; v_gene: TRBV3-1; abundance: many; j_gene: TRBJ1-4
CDR3aa: ASSFTGGEKLF; v_gene: TRBV7-9; abundance: few; j_gene: TRBJ1-4
CDR3aa: ASSRTSGLDEQF; v_gene: TRBV6-1; abundance: many; j_gene: TRBJ2-1
CDR3aa: ASKGRSYNSPLH; v_gene: TRBV2; abundance: -; j_gene: TRBJ1-6
CDR3aa: ASSQLQDPNQPQH; v_gene: TRBV4-1; abundance: -; j_gene: TRBJ1-5
CDR3aa: ASSTTRWDSGNTIY; v_gene: TRBV7-9; abundance: many; j_gene: TRBJ1-3
CDR3aa: ASSLGEAWEASYNEQF; v_gene: TRBV7-9; abundance: many; j_gene: TRBJ2-1
CDR3aa: ASSRGSNEKLF; v_gene: TRBV9; abundance: -; j_gene: TRBJ1-4
CDR3aa: ANSLGPPRERQETQY; v_gene: TRBV7-6; abundance: -; j_gene: TRBJ2-5
CDR3aa: ASSEGLYTEAF; v_gene: TRBV10-2; abundance: few; j_gene: TRBJ1-1